This T cell receptor (beta chain) was retrieved from a study of blood T cells in healthy people across ages. Findings of the study overall: Samples with more naive T cells showed higher observed beta diversity.

The CDR3 spans 15 residues. V was clipped by 1 base and J by 9 bases, with 17 bases between them. The germline gives CDR1 SGHRS, CDR2 YFSETQ. PCR was performed a second time for about 7 to 12 cycles using a sample-barcoded 5' primer and a J-beta primer mix. TCRdb recomputed calls from the 5' RACE reads with MiXCR, one row per CDR3 protein. Among over a million distinct CDR3 sequences listed, approximately 26% were seen once. A note on this clonotype: The antigen is not known.

This sample was also put to use in a study of T cells of mothers and their children. That study adds: Over 8.5 million TCR beta CDR3 reads were obtained from each mother, and approximately 2.7 million from each child. Slightly higher but non-significant overlap marked related mother-child pairs versus unrelated pairs.

This receptor was identified in a girl under 10 years old in good health. J is TRBJ2-1 and V is TRBV5-1, with D unclear. The source material was blood. CDR3 bases: TGCGCCAGCAGCTTGTCCCCTAATACAATTGCTGAGCAGTTCTTC. Amino acid sequence: CASSLSPNTIAEQFF. Supplemented by reference TRBV5-1 and TRBJ2-1, the full variable domain reads KAGVTQTPRYLIKTRGQQVTLSCSPISGHRSVSWYQQTPGQGLQFLFEYFSETQRNKGNFPGRFSGRQFSNSRSEMNVSTLELGDSALYLCASSLSPNTIAEQFFGPGTRLTVL.